This T cell receptor (beta chain) is drawn from a study of blood T cell repertoires in COVID-19. Whole-study context: Donors in the United States, Italy and Spain gave samples during acute or convalescent COVID-19. Nucleic acid was either cDNA or gDNA, and it came from T cells, B-cell-depleted T cells, or PBMCs.

This clone is categorized as medium-sized (0.01 to 0.1%). Germline V gives CDR1 LGHDT, CDR2 YNNKEL (reference sequence). CDR3 length equals 18 residues. Trimming left V 3 bases short and J 4 bases short, with 23 bases between. Original processing methods: Using reference gene primer amplification, nucleated cell counts were estimated. Profiling relied on immunoSEQ multiplex PCR, and the TCRdb table lists in-frame clones only, not all of them. Clonal size and the V and J genes are those of that table, whereas D and trimming came from the DNA. The sample includes 50,000 to 75,000 clones, 90% to 95% of them seen just once.

This receptor was taken from a human donor in a cohort sampled during active COVID-19. The sample was peripheral blood. V usage is TRBV3-1 (or the pseudogene TRBV3-2) and J usage is TRBJ2-3; the D gene is possibly TRBD2 (6 bases). CDR3 sequence (DNA): TGTGCCAGCAGCCAGAGGATACAGAGACTAGATCTATCAGATACGCAGTATTTT. Its translation: CASSQRIQRLDLSDTQYF.